This TCR beta chain was captured in a study of blood T cells in healthy people across ages (dated by TCRdb to about 2015). For the wider study: In model experiments, template switching captured about one uniquely barcoded TCR beta cDNA molecule for every two T cells. The study measured age-related changes in TCR beta repertoire diversity using deep sequencing normalized with unique cDNA molecular identifiers. Two additional independent replicas of 1 million unique cDNA reads from the same blood draw were analyzed for two donors (one aged 18 to 30 and one aged 80 or older). To avoid experimental bias, donors of different ages were distributed randomly across sequencing lanes. Four age groups were formed from the donors: young (average approximately 15 years), middle-aged (less than 40), aged (around 68) and long-lived (less than 85). The paper as a whole reports these results and caveats: Conclusive comparison of naive and antigen-experienced compartments was prevented by the profiling of bulk unsorted PBMCs. As age increased, observed TCR beta diversity per million T cells dropped in a roughly linear way, and a significant reduction was already evident by age approximately 40. Compared with the aged group, the long-lived group had more naive CD4+ T cells, fewer expanded clones and increased TCR diversity, suggesting age selection. Because the CMV infection status of the donors was unknown, age-related changes in expanded clonotypes may potentially have been confounded. Estimates of total diversity based on one million sequenced T cells were regarded as lower bounds and as underestimates. Observed TCR beta diversity correlated strongly with the percentage of naive T cells measured by flow cytometry.

Library preparation employed 5' RACE. Sequencing instrument: Illumina HiSeq 2500. A second PCR of 7 to 11 cycles was performed with a sample-barcoded 5' primer and a J-beta primer mix. Each TCR beta cDNA molecule received a unique molecular identifier from a template-switch 5' adaptor carrying 12 random nucleotides. At least 3 million CDR3-containing paired-end reads were obtained from each sample. First-strand cDNA synthesis was performed from all RNA using the Mint cDNA synthesis kit, with priming by a TRBC-specific oligonucleotide. All cDNA was treated with uracil-DNA glycosylase and then went through a first 18-cycle PCR with the universal primers M1SS and BC2_uni_R. Concerning the study's data processing: For normalization, 1 million high-quality reads, each with a distinct molecular identifier, were randomly selected from each sample. Instead of being binned into consensus sequences, reads that shared molecular identifiers were thrown out. CDR3 identification, clonotype clustering and error correction used MiTCR with a Q25 quality threshold and the strictest error-elimination algorithm. A nonparametric unseen species model with Euler transformation was used to estimate lower-bound total TCR beta diversity. TCRdb ran its own pipeline on the public reads, namely fastp trimming at Q25 and MiXCR clone calling, and kept in-frame beta chains. A single entry per CDR3 protein holds the most common genes and DNA from its merged rows. TCRdb, not the original authors, processed these V and J calls. The sample table contains hundreds of thousands of distinct CDR3 sequences; only one count was recorded for about 44% of them. Under 15% of the sample is held by the ten biggest clonotypes.

CDR1 and CDR2, per the germline V gene (reference sequence), are MNHNY and SVGAGI. The CDR3 spans 13 residues, from the cysteine through the phenylalanine. Only CDR3 DNA remains: 39 bases, in frame from the first base. V lost 0 bases and J lost 5 bases; the stretch between them is 8 bases long. Concerning this clonotype: The antigen it recognizes is unknown. The sample holds no much larger clone one base away, and base qualities are not on file.

The donors were roughly 39 Caucasian individuals from Russia, aged about 6 to 100 years, who were systemically healthy. Around 10 milliliters of peripheral blood were drawn from each donor into EDTA-treated Vacutainer tubes. PBMCs were isolated by Ficoll-Paque density-gradient centrifugation, with at least 7 million obtained per sample. Total RNA was extracted from PBMCs with Trizol reagent, with at least 6 micrograms obtained per sample. For every donor, an aliquot of PBMCs went through flow cytometry to measure the percentages of naive CD45RAhigh/CD27high T cells. The chain is assembled from TRBV6-6 and TRBJ2-7; no D gene can be assigned with confidence. What was sequenced was blood. The source of this sequence is a man aged 30 to 45 in good health. The DNA sequence reads TGTGCCAGCAGTTACTCGACCGTCCACGAGCAGTACTTC. This codes for CASSYSTVHEQYF.